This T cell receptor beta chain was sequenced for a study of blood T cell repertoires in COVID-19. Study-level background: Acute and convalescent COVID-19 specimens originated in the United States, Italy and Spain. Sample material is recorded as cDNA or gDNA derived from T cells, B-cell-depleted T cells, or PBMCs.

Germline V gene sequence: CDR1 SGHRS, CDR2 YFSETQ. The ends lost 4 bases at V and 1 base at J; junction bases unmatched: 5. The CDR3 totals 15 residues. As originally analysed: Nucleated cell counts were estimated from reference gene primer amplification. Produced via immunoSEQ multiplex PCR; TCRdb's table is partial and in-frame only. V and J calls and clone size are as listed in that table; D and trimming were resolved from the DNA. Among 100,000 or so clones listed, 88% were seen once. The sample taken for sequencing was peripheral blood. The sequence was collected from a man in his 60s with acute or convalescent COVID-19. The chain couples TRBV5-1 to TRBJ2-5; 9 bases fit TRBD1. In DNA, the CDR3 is TGCGCCAGCAGCGCCCTACAGGGGGCCCAAGAGACCCAGTACTTC. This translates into CASSALQGAQETQYF.